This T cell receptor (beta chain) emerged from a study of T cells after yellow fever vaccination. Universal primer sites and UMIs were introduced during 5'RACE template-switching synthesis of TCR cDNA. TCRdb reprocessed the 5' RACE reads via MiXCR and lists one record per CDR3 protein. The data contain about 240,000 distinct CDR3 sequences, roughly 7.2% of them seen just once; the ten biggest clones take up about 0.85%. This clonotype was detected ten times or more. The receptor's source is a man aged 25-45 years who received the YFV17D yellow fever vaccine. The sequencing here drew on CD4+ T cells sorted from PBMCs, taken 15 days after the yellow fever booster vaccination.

The CDR3 reads CATADRGRRYNEQFF. CDR3 nucleotide sequence: TGTGCCACCGCGGACAGGGGGCGACGATACAATGAGCAGTTCTTC. The gene calls are TRBV6-2 or TRBV6-3 and TRBJ2-1; 11 bases match TRBD1. V was clipped by 10 bases and J by 4 bases; unmatched bases: 9. This CDR3 contains 15 residues. Germline V gene sequence: CDR1 MNHEY, CDR2 SVGEGT.